Following are 8 T cell receptor beta chains from one sample sequenced in a study of response to subunit inactivated influenza vaccine. TCRdb reprocessed the RT-PCR reads with MiXCR, giving one entry per CDR3 protein. This sample carries about 700,000 distinct CDR3 sequences, 15% to 19% of them seen once, and the ten largest clones take roughly 11%. The sample in question was PBMCs from blood, obtained 11 to 12 days after vaccination. These receptors came from a man aged 50 to 60 who received an inactivated influenza vaccine.

The chain employs TRBV6-2 or TRBV6-3 and TRBJ2-7; 8 bases match TRBD2. CDR1 MNHEY and CDR2 SVGEGT come from the germline V gene. The CDR3 loop spans 13 amino acids. J lost 11 bases, V lost 7 bases, and 13 bases had no gene match. This chain's CDR3 is CASTRSAGGEKYF. Written as DNA, the CDR3 is TGTGCCAGCACCAGATCGGCGGGGGGCGAAAAGTACTTC.

This clonotype was observed a handful of times. The J gene is TRBJ2-7, the V gene TRBV29-1; no reliable D call. CDR1 SQVTM and CDR2 ANQGSEA come from the germline V gene. Trimming took 7 bases from V and 6 from J, leaving 13 bases between them. The CDR3 covers 11 residues. In nucleotides, the CDR3 is TGCAGCGGTGGAACCCAAGGCGAGCAGTACTTC. The encoded protein is CSGGTQGEQYF.

This clonotype occurred many times. V gene TRBV5-1 combines with J gene TRBJ1-6; weak D call: TRBD1 (5 bases). The CDR3 consists of 14 residues. Trimming took off 1 base at V and 10 bases at J, with 12 bases between the two ends. The germline V gene encodes CDR1 SGHRS and CDR2 YFSETQ. The CDR3 DNA sequence: TGCGCCAGCAGCTTGCAAGGGGCAGAGTCACCCCTCCACTTT. As protein: CASSLQGAESPLHF.

The CDR3 nucleotides are TGTGCCATCAAGGGTGGGACTAGCGGACCAGCCACGAACACCGGGGAGCTGTTTTTT. This sequence encodes CAIKGGTSGPATNTGELFF. The chain uses TRBV10-3 and TRBJ2-2; 11 bases agree with TRBD2. CDR3 length: 19 residues. The J segment lost 0 bases and the V segment lost 7 bases, leaving 13 bases of the junction unmatched. From germline, CDR1 is ENHRY and CDR2 SYGVKD.

The chain couples TRBV6-5 to TRBJ2-7; 15 bases align to TRBD2. With 4 bases clipped from V and 3 bases from J, the junction kept 7 bases outside the gene matches. Germline V gene data show CDR1 as MNHEY and CDR2 as SVGAGI. CDR3 length equals 17 residues. CDR3 DNA: TGTGCCAGCAGTTCCTTGGGACTAGCGGGAGGTTTCTACGAGCAGTACTTC. Translating it yields CASSSLGLAGGFYEQYF.

V usage is TRBV5-1 and J usage is TRBJ2-5, with TRBD1 matching over 9 bases. The CDR3 spans 16 residues. J lost 4 bases, V lost 1 base, and 8 bases had no gene match. Per germline, CDR1 SGHRS and CDR2 YFSETQ. As DNA, the CDR3 is TGCGCCAGCAGCTTGTTGCGGACAGGGGCCCCAGAGACCCAGTACTTC. Translation: CASSLLRTGAPETQYF.

In its sample, this clonotype was seen a few times. The chain recombines TRBV5-5 with TRBJ2-5; no clear D gene. In germline, CDR1 is SGHKS, CDR2 YYEKEE (reference sequence). The CDR3 runs to 15 residues. V was cut by 1 base and J by 4 bases, with 14 bases left in between. CDR3 protein: CASSLRLESGETQYF. CDR3 coding DNA: TGTGCCAGCAGCTTGCGGTTGGAGTCGGGAGAGACCCAGTACTTC.

This clonotype was recorded a few times. V gene TRBV7-2 combines with J gene TRBJ1-5; the D is unclear. The CDR3 sequence is 14 residues long. The germline V gene has CDR1 SGHTA and CDR2 FQGNSA. Trimming removed 3 bases at V and 6 bases at J, with 12 bases between. Written as DNA, the CDR3 is TGTGCCAGCAGCTTTACAGAAACAAGTCAGCCCCAGCATTTT. Its protein product is CASSFTETSQPQHF.